One and the same sample provided the 20 T cell receptor beta chains below, sequenced in a study of cytomegalovirus exposure and HLA in healthy donors. The primer mix had 60 Vbeta and 13 Jbeta primers. Assay used: immunoSEQ multiplex PCR; TCRdb lists only in-frame clones, some missing. The sample lists 100,000 to 150,000 clones; around four fifths were seen once. The specimen was PBMCs. The source is a female donor in good health and CMV-seronegative.

The CDR3 nucleotides are TGTGCCAGCATCCCGCCGGGACAGGGCGTCGACATTCAGTACTTC. Encoded protein: CASIPPGQGVDIQYF. This sequence joins TRBV5-8 and TRBJ2-4; 9 bases map to TRBD1. The CDR3 contains 15 residues. J lost 8 bases, V lost 6 bases, and 12 bases had no gene match. Germline assignment: CDR1 SGHTS and CDR2 YDEGEE.

The chain employs TRBV9 and TRBJ1-2, with 7 bases matching TRBD1. CDR1 is SGDLS and CDR2 is YYNGEE in the germline V gene. This CDR3 has 14 residues. V was clipped by 4 bases and J by 5 bases; unmatched bases: 8. CDR3 nucleotide sequence: TGTGCCAGCAGCCGACCGACAGGGTATTATGGCTACACCTTC. Its translation is CASSRPTGYYGYTF.

The gene calls are TRBV11-1 and TRBJ2-1; TRBD2 might be the D (6 bases). Per germline, CDR1 SGHAT and CDR2 FQDESV (reference sequence). CDR3 size: 16 residues. Trimming cost V 3 bases and J 0 bases, with 12 bases left between them. The CDR3 spells CASSFVGSGSYNEQFF. The CDR3, as DNA: TGTGCCAGCAGCTTTGTCGGGAGTGGCTCCTACAATGAGCAGTTCTTC.

V usage is TRBV6-1 and J usage is TRBJ2-5, with 8 bases aligning to TRBD1. Unmatched junction bases numbered 9, after V lost 7 bases and J lost 5 bases. Germline V gives CDR1 MNHNS, CDR2 SASEGT. The CDR3 spans 14 residues. The CDR3 region is CASTKDRASETQYF. CDR3 bases: TGTGCCAGCACCAAGGACAGGGCGTCCGAGACCCAGTACTTC.

The chain is built from TRBV15 and TRBJ1-4; D unresolved. Per the germline V gene, CDR1 is LNHNV and CDR2 is YYDKDF (reference sequence). This CDR3 is 13 amino acids long. Trimming pared 2 bases from V and 8 bases from J, leaving 9 bases between. CDR3 sequence: CATSRPKREKLFF. In DNA form, the CDR3 reads TGTGCCACCAGCAGACCGAAGAGGGAAAAACTGTTTTTT.

The genes are TRBV5-1 and TRBJ2-5; TRBD2 is a possible D gene (6 bases). Germline V lookup: CDR1 SGHRS, CDR2 YFSETQ. The CDR3 totals 13 residues. Trimming shortened V by 0 bases and J by 6 bases, and 9 bases separated the two germline ends. CDR3 loop: CASSLETSQTQYF. The CDR3, as DNA: TGCGCCAGCAGCTTGGAGACTAGTCAGACCCAGTACTTC.

V usage is TRBV5-1 and J usage is TRBJ2-3, with 7 bases identical to TRBD2. J lost 5 bases, V lost 2 bases, and 8 bases had no gene match. Germline lookup yields CDR1 SGHRS and CDR2 YFSETQ. The CDR3 length is 15 residues. The CDR3 nucleotides are TGCGCCAGCAGCTTCCAGGCGGGAGCGGAAGATACGCAGTATTTT. The encoded protein is CASSFQAGAEDTQYF.

This sequence joins TRBV5-1 and TRBJ2-7, with no clear D. This CDR3 comprises 14 residues. V shed 4 bases and J shed 3 bases, with 14 bases lying between them. Germline values: CDR1 SGHRS, CDR2 YFSETQ. The CDR3 DNA reads TGCGCCAGCAGCCCCCGCGGCGAGATCTACGAGCAGTACTTC. This translates into CASSPRGEIYEQYF.

The chain couples TRBV28 to TRBJ2-1; possible D gene TRBD1, 5 bases. The CDR3 is 16 amino acids. Germline V gene data show CDR1 as MDHEN and CDR2 as SYDVKM. V was trimmed by 8 bases and J by 0 bases, leaving 17 bases between them. CDR3 residues: CASSGARIRSYNEQFF. The CDR3 DNA follows: TGTGCCAGCTCTGGGGCGCGGATCCGCTCCTACAATGAGCAGTTCTTC.

The chain combines TRBV6-1 with TRBJ2-1; a weak D match, TRBD2 (5 bases). The germline V gene encodes CDR1 MNHNS and CDR2 SASEGT. The germline V and J ends were trimmed by 0 bases and 10 bases, with 19 bases remaining between them. This CDR3 is built from 16 residues. The CDR3 DNA is TGTGCCAGCAGTGAAGCGATCGGGGATCCCCGGGGAGAGCAGTTCTTC. It yields the protein CASSEAIGDPRGEQFF.

The gene calls are TRBV9 and TRBJ2-7, with TRBD1 matching over 7 bases. Trimming at V came to 4 bases and at J to 2 bases, leaving 15 bases not matched to a gene. The CDR3 length is 17 residues. CDR1 and CDR2 from the germline V gene are SGDLS and YYNGEE. CDR3 region: CASSPYSSGTAPYEQYF. DNA for the CDR3: TGTGCCAGCAGCCCGTACTCTTCCGGGACAGCACCCTACGAGCAGTACTTC.

The genes are TRBV11-1 and TRBJ2-7; maybe TRBD1 (5 bases). V dropped 1 base and J dropped 6 bases, with 16 bases sitting between them. This CDR3 region has 15 residues. CDR1 is SGHAT and CDR2 is FQDESV in the germline V gene (reference sequence). Here the CDR3 DNA reads TGTGCCAGCAGCTTAGAAGGGGCCAAAGGGTCCGAGCAGTACTTC. It translates to CASSLEGAKGSEQYF. Full variable domain (missing parts from reference TRBV11-1 and TRBJ2-7): EAEVAQSPRYKITEKSQAVAFWCDPISGHATLYWYRQILGQGPELLVQFQDESVVDDSQLPKDRFSAERLKGVDSTLKIQPAELGDSAMYLCASSLEGAKGSEQYFGPGTRLTVT.

This sequence joins TRBV6-1 and TRBJ2-4; 8 bases line up with TRBD1. Germline CDR1 and CDR2: MNHNS and SASEGT. V lost 7 bases to trimming and J lost 8 bases; unmatched junction nucleotides: 10. The CDR3 has 14 amino acids. CDR3 nucleotides: TGTGCCAGCATCCCGACAGGGGTTCTCGACATTCAGTACTTC. Protein product: CASIPTGVLDIQYF.

The chain uses TRBV4-2 and TRBJ1-5; D not certain. CDR1 is LGHNA and CDR2 is YNFKEQ in the germline V gene. V lost 2 bases and J lost 4, with 12 bases in between. The CDR3 sequence is 15 residues long. The CDR3 loop is CASSQMVGVNQPQHF. CDR3 nucleotide sequence: TGTGCCAGCAGCCAAATGGTCGGTGTAAATCAGCCCCAGCATTTT.

The chain joins TRBV9 to TRBJ1-1; D remains unclear. Germline CDR1 is SGDLS and CDR2 is YYNGEE. Trimming stripped 0 bases from V and 2 bases from J, with 8 bases between. CDR3 length equals 14 residues. In DNA form, the CDR3 reads TGTGCCAGCAGCGTAGTTCCCCAAAACACTGAAGCTTTCTTT. Its translation is CASSVVPQNTEAFF.

This sequence joins TRBV19 and TRBJ2-7; 9 positions match TRBD1. Per germline, CDR1 LNHDA and CDR2 SQIVND (reference sequence). CDR3 size: 14 residues. V gave up 5 bases and J gave up 2 bases; unmatched junction bases: 4. CDR3 protein: CASSRRDRAYEQYF. The CDR3 nucleotides are TGTGCCAGTAGTCGCCGGGACAGGGCCTACGAGCAGTACTTC.

This sequence joins TRBV30 and TRBJ2-3; 7 bases align to TRBD2. Germline V gene data show CDR1 as GTSNPN and CDR2 as SVGIG (reference sequence). Trimming cost V 3 bases and J 0 bases; bases outside gene matches: 6. CDR3 length equals 15 residues. Written as DNA, the CDR3 is TGTGCCTGGAGCAGGGCTAGCGGTAGCACAGATACGCAGTATTTT. Protein: CAWSRASGSTDTQYF.

This rearrangement joins TRBV4-3 to TRBJ2-1, with 13 bases lining up with TRBD2. The V segment lost 0 bases and the J segment 7 bases; nucleotides outside the gene matches: 9. The germline gives CDR1 LGHNA, CDR2 YSLEER. This CDR3 is built from 18 residues. CDR3 region: CASSQEIDTSGRANEQFF. Written as DNA, the CDR3 is TGCGCCAGCAGCCAAGAGATCGACACTAGCGGGAGGGCTAATGAGCAGTTCTTC.

A remark on this clone: A junction end diverges from the germline sequence, so it may reflect a read error. The J gene is TRBJ2-6, the V gene TRBV7-7; 12 bases are shared with TRBD1. The germline gives CDR1 SSHAT, CDR2 FNYEAQ (reference sequence). CDR3 length: 17 residues. The CDR3 protein is CASSTGTGGPGANVLTF. The CDR3 region has the DNA TGTGCTAGCAGCACCGGGACAGGGGGCCCTGGGGCCAACGTCCTGACTTTC.

The genes are TRBV27 and TRBJ1-1; D unclear. The ends were cut back, 3 bases at V and 1 base at J, with 9 bases in the middle. Germline-derived CDR1 and CDR2 are MNHEY and SMNVEV (reference sequence). The CDR3 extends over 14 amino acids. CDR3 sequence (DNA): TGTGCCAGCAGTTTTGACGGGAGGAACACTGAAGCTTTCTTT. Amino acids: CASSFDGRNTEAFF.